The 24 T cell receptor beta chains below come from one sample, sequenced in a study of CD8 T cells in ankylosing spondylitis. TCRdb processed the 5' RACE reads anew with MiXCR; each CDR3 protein has one entry. The repertoire holds a few hundred thousand distinct CDR3 sequences, with around 20% as singletons. The source material was blood, either unsorted or a sorted T cell fraction (not recorded which). These receptors originate from a female donor with ankylosing spondylitis or in good health (not recorded which).

This clonotype was seen more than once but under ten times. This chain connects TRBV18 to TRBJ2-7; no clear D. Trimming removed 3 bases from V and 0 bases from J, with 18 bases in between. The length of the CDR3 is 17 residues. Germline loops: CDR1 KGHSH, CDR2 LQKENI. The CDR3 is CASSPLGARLSSYEQYF. The CDR3 DNA reads as TGTGCCAGCTCACCTTTGGGCGCAAGGTTGAGCTCCTACGAGCAGTACTTC.

This clonotype was seen only once. J is TRBJ2-1 and V is TRBV7-2; no firm D call. The CDR3 is made up of 12 amino acids. Germline values: CDR1 SGHTA, CDR2 FQGNSA. Trimming removed 7 bases at V and 4 bases at J, with 8 bases between. Here the CDR3 reads CASTIEYNEQFF. CDR3 coding DNA: TGTGCCAGCACCATTGAGTACAATGAGCAGTTCTTC.

This chain connects TRBV20-1 to TRBJ2-3; TRBD2 matches 7 bases. V dropped 0 bases and J dropped 3; count of bases not matched to a gene: 3. CDR1 is DFQATT and CDR2 is SNEGSKA in the germline V gene (reference sequence). This CDR3 is built from 14 residues. The CDR3 DNA follows: TGCAGTGCTAGAGATCGAGCGGGAACAGATACGCAGTATTTT. Translation gives CSARDRAGTDTQYF.

This clonotype was seen at least ten times. J is TRBJ2-7 and V is TRBV20-1; tentative D call: TRBD2 (5 bases). Trimming shortened V by 1 base and J by 4 bases, and 11 bases separated the two germline ends. CDR1 is DFQATT, CDR2 SNEGSKA, per germline (reference sequence). There are 13 residues in the CDR3. CDR3 sequence reads: CSARVPGVYEQYF. As DNA, the CDR3 is TGCAGTGCTAGAGTTCCCGGGGTGTACGAGCAGTACTTC.

This clonotype has just a few counts. The rearrangement joins TRBV7-7 to TRBJ2-1; 10 bases match TRBD2. Germline V gene sequence: CDR1 SSHAT, CDR2 FNYEAQ (reference sequence). CDR3 length equals 14 residues. V lost 5 bases to trimming and J lost 5 bases; unmatched junction nucleotides: 3. In nucleotides, the CDR3 is TGTGCCAGCAGCCGGGGGACTAGCGACAATGAGCAGTTCTTC. It codes for CASSRGTSDNEQFF.

This clonotype was seen only a few times. V is TRBV7-9 and J is TRBJ2-2, with 7 positions matching TRBD2. The junction had 8 bases not matched to a gene; V was cut back by 5 bases and J by 5 bases. CDR1 and CDR2 (germline): SEHNR, FQNEAQ (reference sequence). The CDR3 contains 15 residues. The CDR3 DNA reads as TGTGCCAGCAGCCCAGGGAGGGAGTGGACCGGGGAGCTGTTTTTT. This gives the protein CASSPGREWTGELFF.

This clonotype was observed many times. This sequence joins TRBV29-1 and TRBJ2-5; no definite D call. The ends were cut back, 3 bases at V and 1 base at J, with 9 bases in the middle. This CDR3 has 13 amino acids. Germline-derived CDR1 and CDR2 are SQVTM and ANQGSEA. This CDR3 is CSVDGYAQETQYF. In nucleotides, the CDR3 is TGCAGCGTTGATGGCTACGCCCAAGAGACCCAGTACTTC.

The CDR3 here is CSARTGVAYNSPLHF. The CDR3 region has the DNA TGCAGTGCTAGAACAGGGGTAGCCTATAATTCACCCCTCCACTTT. V and J are TRBV20-1 and TRBJ1-6; 7 nucleotides agree with TRBD1. With 2 bases clipped from V and 2 bases from J, the junction kept 3 bases outside the gene matches. The CDR3 has 15 amino acids. Germline V CDR1 and CDR2: DFQATT, SNEGSKA (reference sequence).

The CDR3 is CASSGTGQTHYEQYF. In DNA form, the CDR3 reads TGTGCCAGCAGCGGTACGGGACAAACCCACTACGAGCAGTACTTC. The rearrangement joins TRBV7-2 to TRBJ2-7; weak D call: TRBD1 (6 bases). Germline V lookup: CDR1 SGHTA, CDR2 FQGNSA. Trimming left V 5 bases short and J 3 bases short, with 17 bases between. The CDR3 sequence is 15 residues long.

This clonotype has a handful of counts. The V call is TRBV20-1, the J call TRBJ1-1, with D unresolved. The CDR3 runs to 15 residues. The germline gives CDR1 DFQATT, CDR2 SNEGSKA (reference sequence). Trimming pared 2 bases from V and 4 bases from J, leaving 17 bases between. The CDR3 loop is CSARSPGAVFTEAFF. DNA of the CDR3: TGCAGTGCTAGAAGTCCGGGAGCCGTTTTCACTGAAGCTTTCTTT.

The chain recombines TRBV10-3 with TRBJ2-7; 7 nucleotides match TRBD1. The J segment lost 2 bases and the V segment lost 10 bases, leaving 8 bases of the junction unmatched. CDR1 and CDR2 (germline): ENHRY, SYGVKD. The CDR3 contains 13 residues. The CDR3 sequence: CATTGVATYEQYF. The DNA for the CDR3 is TGTGCCACCACAGGGGTAGCGACCTACGAGCAGTACTTC.

This clonotype was recorded a few times. The chain is built from TRBV24-1 and TRBJ2-1; D unresolved. This CDR3 has 12 residues. Between the trimmed V and J ends, which lost 3 bases and 8 bases, there was a span of 7 bases. Germline assignment: CDR1 KGHDR and CDR2 SFDVKD. The CDR3 is CATSDNRDEQFF. CDR3 DNA: TGTGCCACCAGTGATAACCGGGATGAGCAGTTCTTC.

This clonotype was observed a handful of times. The rearrangement joins TRBV20-1 to TRBJ2-1; D perhaps matches TRBD2 (6 bases). Germline CDR1 reads DFQATT; CDR2 reads SNEGSKA (reference sequence). The CDR3 has 15 residues. The V end lost 1 base, the J end lost 8 bases, and 18 bases lay between the germline ends. For the CDR3, the DNA is TGCAGTGCTAGAGCTGGGGGGATCACGATCTATGAGCAGTTCTTC. Its protein product is CSARAGGITIYEQFF.

This rearrangement joins TRBV20-1 to TRBJ1-6; D call uncertain. V was clipped by 6 bases and J by 9 bases, with 12 bases between them. CDR3 length equals 12 residues. The germline V gene has CDR1 DFQATT and CDR2 SNEGSKA (reference sequence). The CDR3 DNA follows: TGCAGTGCACCCCTCTGGGGTTCACCCCTCCACTTT. Translation gives CSAPLWGSPLHF.

This clonotype showed up many times. The chain links TRBV29-1 to TRBJ1-4; a weak D match, TRBD1 (5 bases). Trimming took 6 bases from V and 7 from J, leaving 18 bases between them. The CDR3 sequence is 14 residues long. From germline, CDR1 is SQVTM and CDR2 ANQGSEA. In DNA form, the CDR3 reads TGCAGCGTCTCCAGACAGACGGGGAGTGAAAAACTGTTTTTT. It translates to CSVSRQTGSEKLFF.

This clonotype has ten or more counts. This chain links TRBV6-5 with TRBJ1-2; TRBD1 matches at 9 bases. This CDR3 is built from 17 residues. V gave up 0 bases and J gave up 4 bases; unmatched junction bases: 9. Looked up from germline, CDR1 is MNHEY and CDR2 is SVGAGI. The CDR3 region has the DNA TGTGCCAGCAGTTACTCATTTCCCGGGACAGGGATCTATGGCTACACCTTC. It codes for CASSYSFPGTGIYGYTF.

This clonotype was recorded a few times. This chain connects TRBV10-1 to TRBJ2-7; D gene unclear. Germline V gives CDR1 WNHNN, CDR2 SYGVQD (reference sequence). The CDR3 has 13 residues. Trimming cost V 3 bases and J 6 bases, with 12 bases left between them. The CDR3 loop reads CASSDPNDSEQYF. CDR3 DNA sequence: TGCGCCAGCAGTGATCCAAACGATTCCGAGCAGTACTTC.

This clonotype was observed at least ten times. The chain uses TRBV18 and TRBJ1-4, with D uncertain. V was trimmed by 2 bases and J by 5 bases, leaving 9 bases between them. Germline lookup yields CDR1 KGHSH and CDR2 LQKENI. There are 14 residues in the CDR3. The CDR3 DNA reads TGTGCCAGCTCACCATCGGACGACAATGAAAAACTGTTTTTT. Its protein product is CASSPSDDNEKLFF.

This clonotype was counted many times. This chain uses TRBV5-1 with TRBJ1-1, with unresolved D. The CDR3 is 14 residues long. The V and J ends lost 1 base and 1 base respectively, with 8 bases between them. Germline lookup yields CDR1 SGHRS and CDR2 YFSETQ. This chain's CDR3 is CASSLSLGNTEAFF. DNA for the CDR3: TGCGCCAGCAGCTTGTCGCTCGGGAACACTGAAGCTTTCTTT.

This chain joins TRBV18 and TRBJ2-2, with 7 bases identical to TRBD1. The junction had 6 bases not matched to a gene; V was cut back by 3 bases and J by 2 bases. The CDR3 runs to 16 residues. Germline-derived CDR1 and CDR2 are KGHSH and LQKENI. CDR3 bases: TGTGCCAGCTCACCGAGGGGGCAGACTAACACCGGGGAGCTGTTTTTT. Translated: CASSPRGQTNTGELFF.

In its sample, this clonotype was seen once. A read error is possible here, since a much larger clone lies one base away. The rearrangement links TRBV11-1 to TRBJ2-1, with unresolved D. Trimming took off 4 bases at V and 1 base at J, with 11 bases between the two ends. The CDR3 contains 15 residues. The V gene's germline CDR1 is SGHAT and CDR2 FQDESV (reference sequence). CDR3 nucleotide sequence: TGTGCCAGCAGCTCTTTCATGGGGTCCTACAATGAGCAGTTCTTC. It translates to CASSSFMGSYNEQFF.

The chain recombines TRBV5-5 with TRBJ1-1; D call uncertain. V was shortened by 0 bases and J by 4 bases, with 4 bases between the two germline ends. The CDR3 totals 12 residues. Looked up from germline, CDR1 is SGHKS and CDR2 is YYEKEE (reference sequence). CDR3: CASSLGPTEAFF. In DNA, the CDR3 is TGTGCCAGCAGCTTGGGACCCACTGAAGCTTTCTTT.

In its sample, this clonotype was seen many times. V is TRBV10-3 and J is TRBJ2-2; 7 bases line up with TRBD2. Germline V gene sequence: CDR1 ENHRY, CDR2 SYGVKD. The CDR3 has 17 amino acids. The J segment lost 5 bases and the V segment lost 5 bases, leaving 14 bases of the junction unmatched. The CDR3 DNA follows: TGTGCCATCAGTCCGGGGGGAGCCAAAGTAAGGACCGGGGAGCTGTTTTTT. It specifies CAISPGGAKVRTGELFF.

Many counts were recorded for this clonotype. The chain joins TRBV13 to TRBJ1-2, with D tentatively TRBD1 (6 bases). The CDR3 runs 15 residues. CDR1 PRHDT and CDR2 FYEKMQ come from the germline V gene (reference sequence). V lost 7 bases and J 5 bases, leaving 20 bases between the germline ends. CDR3 sequence (DNA): TGTGCCAGCACCCCTGAGGGGCTAAGGGGGTATGGCTACACCTTC. Its translation is CASTPEGLRGYGYTF.